These 22 T cell receptor beta chains originate from one sample sequenced in a study of regulatory T cells in long-lasting Graves disease. Libraries of TCR beta came from iRepertoire HTBI primers plus Arm-PCR of CDR3 regions. TCRdb itself ran the multiplex PCR reads through MiXCR, one entry per CDR3 protein. Of 400,000 to 500,000 distinct CDR3 sequences in the sample, 12% to 15% were seen once. As to time point: newly diagnosed GD, antithyroid drugs for less than 3 months. Extracted RNA from PBMCs served as the source of the TCR library. These records were also assigned to another study, of T cells in Graves' hyperthyroidism and ophthalmopathy.

The sample was peripheral blood mononuclear cells (PBMCs), taken at new diagnosis, from a patient treated with antithyroid drugs. These receptors all stem from a woman aged 50 to 65 with Graves disease.

In its sample, this clonotype was seen many times. The chain employs TRBV10-1 and TRBJ2-7, with 7 nucleotides matching TRBD1. This CDR3 has 14 residues. V lost 4 bases and J lost 7; bases outside the gene matches: 10. Germline CDR1 WNHNN, CDR2 SYGVQD (reference sequence). The CDR3 coding sequence is TGCGCCAGCAGTGCAGGGATAGGGGGCGGTGAGCAGTACTTC. This encodes CASSAGIGGGEQYF.

The chain couples TRBV5-1 to TRBJ2-7, with 10 bases lining up with TRBD1. The junction had 7 bases not matched to a gene; V was cut back by 1 base and J by 6 bases. Germline CDR1 and CDR2: SGHRS and YFSETQ. The CDR3 contains 15 residues. The CDR3 spells CASSLKTGGWGEQYF. As DNA, the CDR3 is TGCGCCAGCAGCTTGAAGACAGGGGGCTGGGGCGAGCAGTACTTC.

In its sample, this clonotype was seen many times. The junction departs from germline at one end; a sequencing error may be responsible. V gene TRBV20-1 combines with J gene TRBJ2-3; TRBD2 matches at 10 bases. The CDR3 is made up of 12 amino acids. Per the germline V gene, CDR1 is DFQATT and CDR2 is SNEGSKA (reference sequence). The CDR3 spells CSSSGSSDTQYF. The CDR3 nucleotides read TGCAGTTCTAGCGGGAGTTCAGATACGCAGTATTTT.

The rearrangement links TRBV7-2 to TRBJ2-7; 10 bases align to TRBD2. V trimming: 1 base; J trimming: 3 bases; junction bases outside the gene matches: 6. The CDR3 has 16 amino acids. Germline V gene lookup returns CDR1 SGHTA and CDR2 FQGNSA. The CDR3 sequence: CASSLGGSGRRYEQYF. The DNA for the CDR3 is TGTGCCAGCAGCTTAGGAGGTAGCGGGAGGCGCTACGAGCAGTACTTC.

The sample holds many counts of this clonotype. DNA for the CDR3: TGTGCCAGCTCACCCGACAGGGTGACTGAAGCTTTCTTT. Protein product: CASSPDRVTEAFF. The gene calls are TRBV18 and TRBJ1-1; 7 positions agree with TRBD1. Germline CDR1 is KGHSH and CDR2 is LQKENI. This CDR3 contains 13 residues. The ends lost 3 bases at V and 5 bases at J; junction bases unmatched: 3.

This clonotype was detected ten times or more. V usage is TRBV2 and J usage is TRBJ1-2; D uncertain. This CDR3 region has 13 residues. V lost 6 bases and J lost 4, with 12 bases in between. The germline V gene has CDR1 SNHLY and CDR2 FYNNEI. The CDR3 protein is CASSPDNLYGYTF. CDR3 bases: TGTGCCAGCAGCCCAGACAACCTCTATGGCTACACCTTC.

This clonotype was counted many times. The rearrangement links TRBV13 to TRBJ2-1; D gene uncertain. CDR1 and CDR2 from the germline V gene are PRHDT and FYEKMQ (reference sequence). The CDR3 is 13 amino acids. The V and J ends lost 5 bases and 8 bases respectively, with 13 bases between them. In DNA form, the CDR3 reads TGTGCCAGCAGCATTTCACCCTCCGATGAGCAGTTCTTC. It encodes CASSISPSDEQFF.

This clonotype was recorded at least ten times. J is TRBJ2-5 and V is TRBV12-3 or TRBV12-4; D might be TRBD2 (6 bases). The CDR3 extends over 16 amino acids. The V gene lost 4 bases and the J gene lost 7 bases, with 22 bases spanning the gap. The CDR3 DNA reads TGTGCCAGCAGTTCCGTAGCGGTCAGCCCTGGAGGGACCCAGTACTTC. Its protein product is CASSSVAVSPGGTQYF.

The table lists this clonotype with many counts. The V gene is TRBV9, the J gene TRBJ2-5; D is perhaps TRBD2 (5 bases). The CDR3 consists of 15 residues. The V gene lost 0 bases and the J gene lost 2 bases, with 11 bases spanning the gap. Germline V lookup: CDR1 SGDLS, CDR2 YYNGEE. CDR3 region: CASSVEWTGQETQYF. DNA of the CDR3: TGTGCCAGCAGCGTAGAGTGGACTGGGCAAGAGACCCAGTACTTC. Filled out from reference TRBV9 and TRBJ2-5, the complete variable domain reads DSGVTQTPKHLITATGQRVTLRCSPRSGDLSVYWYQQSLDQGLQFLIQYYNGEERAKGNILERFSAQQFPDLHSELNLSSLELGDSALYFCASSVEWTGQETQYFGPGTRLLVL.

This clonotype turned up a few times. The chain joins TRBV29-1 to TRBJ2-1; the D call may be TRBD1 or TRBD2 (5 bases each). CDR3 length: 12 residues. CDR1 SQVTM and CDR2 ANQGSEA come from the germline V gene. Between the trimmed V and J ends, which lost 6 bases and 7 bases, there was a span of 13 bases. CDR3 loop: CSVRRDGNEQFF. The CDR3 nucleotides are TGCAGCGTGAGAAGGGACGGGAATGAGCAGTTCTTC.

Regarding this clonotype: A single base separates this from a much larger clone, so it may be a read error. This chain uses TRBV20-1 with TRBJ2-5; 11 nucleotides match TRBD2. The J call is uncertain, as TRBJ2-1 better fits the DNA end. CDR3 length: 16 amino acids. The germline V gene has CDR1 DFQATT and CDR2 SNEGSKA (reference sequence). The CDR3 bases are TGCAGTGCTAGAGATAGCGGGAGGGCGGAAAGCAATGAGCAGTTCTTC. This translates into CSARDSGRAESNEQFF.

This clonotype was observed at least ten times. The chain combines TRBV7-9 with TRBJ1-2; D gene unclear. The CDR3 is 17 amino acids. Germline V gene sequence: CDR1 SEHNR, CDR2 FQNEAQ (reference sequence). The V end lost 4 bases, the J end lost 5 bases, and 23 bases lay between the germline ends. CDR3 loop: CASSSYPMTDNWYGYTF. The CDR3 nucleotides are TGTGCCAGCAGCTCTTACCCCATGACCGACAACTGGTATGGCTACACCTTC.

This clonotype was seen only a few times. This chain uses TRBV18 with TRBJ2-2; D possibly corresponds to TRBD1 (5 bases). The V gene lost 2 bases and the J gene lost 0 bases, with 10 bases spanning the gap. Germline V gene lookup returns CDR1 KGHSH and CDR2 LQKENI. This CDR3 comprises 16 residues. CDR3: CASSPRGDPNTGELFF. CDR3 sequence (DNA): TGTGCCAGCTCACCAAGGGGTGATCCGAACACCGGGGAGCTGTTTTTT.

The table lists this clonotype with a few counts. The V and J genes are TRBV19 and TRBJ2-2, with D perhaps TRBD2 (6 bases). The CDR3 extends over 12 amino acids. CDR1 is LNHDA, CDR2 SQIVND, per germline (reference sequence). The V and J ends lost 9 bases and 6 bases respectively, with 11 bases between them. The CDR3 sequence is CASLAEAGELFF. CDR3 nucleotides: TGTGCCAGCTTAGCGGAGGCCGGGGAGCTGTTTTTT.

Points on this clonotype: Being one base from a much bigger clone, this may be a read error. V gene TRBV7-9 combines with J gene TRBJ1-1, with D tentatively TRBD1 (6 bases). This CDR3 region has 16 residues. Germline CDR1 is SEHNR and CDR2 is FQNEAQ (reference sequence). The CDR3 spells CAGSFAGLQGTVEAFF. CDR3 DNA: TGTGCCGGCAGCTTTGCCGGCCTACAGGGTACCGTTGAAGCTTTCTTT.

This clonotype has only a few counts. The rearrangement joins TRBV6-2 or TRBV6-3 to TRBJ2-7; D gene ambiguous. The CDR3 contains 12 residues. CDR1 is MNHEY, CDR2 SVGEGT, per germline. V lost 5 bases, J lost 6 bases, and 11 bases lay in between. DNA for the CDR3: TGTGCCAGCAGTCCAGACTTTTTCGAGCAGTACTTC. This translates into CASSPDFFEQYF.

This clonotype occurred a few times. The chain joins TRBV29-1 to TRBJ1-1; 9 nucleotides line up with TRBD1. The J segment lost 5 bases and the V segment lost 5 bases, leaving 9 bases of the junction unmatched. CDR1 is SQVTM and CDR2 is ANQGSEA in the germline V gene. This CDR3 comprises 14 residues. CDR3 sequence: CSVPGTGFTTEAFF. In DNA, the CDR3 is TGCAGCGTTCCCGGGACAGGGTTTACGACTGAAGCTTTCTTT.

V gene TRBV18 combines with J gene TRBJ1-1, with D perhaps TRBD1 (6 bases). Trimming pared 6 bases from V and 1 base from J, leaving 15 bases between. CDR1 is KGHSH and CDR2 is LQKENI in the germline V gene. This CDR3 is 15 amino acids long. In nucleotides, the CDR3 is TGTGCCAGCTCCCCGCAAGGGACAACGAACACTGAAGCTTTCTTT. Translated, it gives CASSPQGTTNTEAFF.

In this sample, this clonotype turned up a few times. The chain combines TRBV7-8 with TRBJ2-5, with 7 nucleotides matching TRBD1. The germline CDR1 and CDR2 sequences are SGHVS and FQNEAQ. There are 16 residues in the CDR3. The V and J ends lost 5 bases and 3 bases, in that order; junction bases with no gene match: 12. The CDR3 bases are TGTGCCAGCAGCGTTACCCTAGGGGGACAGAAAGAGACCCAGTACTTC. Residues: CASSVTLGGQKETQYF.

Ten or more counts support this clonotype. The rearrangement uses TRBV28 and TRBJ2-5; 7 bases fit TRBD1. Germline V CDR1 and CDR2: MDHEN, SYDVKM. Germline trimming cut 6 bases from V and 2 bases from J; bases unmatched to any gene: 6. This CDR3 has 14 residues. As DNA, the CDR3 is TGTGCCAGCAGCCCCTTGGGACAGCAAGAGACCCAGTACTTC. Protein sequence: CASSPLGQQETQYF.

This clonotype appeared a few times. The J gene is TRBJ2-2, the V gene TRBV29-1, with 10 bases that match TRBD2. The CDR3 sequence is 14 residues long. The V gene's germline CDR1 is SQVTM and CDR2 ANQGSEA. Losses at the gene ends were 4 bases for V and 5 bases for J; bases not matched to a gene: 4. The CDR3 DNA reads as TGCAGCGTTGCAGCGGGAGGGTGGACCGGGGAGCTGTTTTTT. Protein: CSVAAGGWTGELFF.

V usage is TRBV20-1 and J usage is TRBJ1-5; TRBD1 agrees at 8 bases. Germline V gives CDR1 DFQATT, CDR2 SNEGSKA (reference sequence). This CDR3 contains 15 residues. V lost 3 bases and J lost 2; bases outside the gene matches: 6. CDR3 sequence: CSASEAGGGNQPQHF. Here the CDR3 DNA reads TGCAGTGCTAGCGAGGCAGGGGGCGGCAATCAGCCCCAGCATTTT.